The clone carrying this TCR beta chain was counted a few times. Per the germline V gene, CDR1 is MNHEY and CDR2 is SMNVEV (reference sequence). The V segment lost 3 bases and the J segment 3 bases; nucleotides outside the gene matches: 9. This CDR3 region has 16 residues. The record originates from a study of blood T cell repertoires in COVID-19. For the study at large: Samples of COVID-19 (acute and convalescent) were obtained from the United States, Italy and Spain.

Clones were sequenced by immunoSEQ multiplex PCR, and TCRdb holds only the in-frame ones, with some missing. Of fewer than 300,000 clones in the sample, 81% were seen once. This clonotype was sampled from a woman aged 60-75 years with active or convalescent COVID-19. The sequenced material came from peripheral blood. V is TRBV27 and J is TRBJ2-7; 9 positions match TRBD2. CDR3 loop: CASSFSIAGAVYEQYF. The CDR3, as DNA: TGTGCCAGCAGTTTTTCCATAGCGGGGGCCGTCTACGAGCAGTACTTC.